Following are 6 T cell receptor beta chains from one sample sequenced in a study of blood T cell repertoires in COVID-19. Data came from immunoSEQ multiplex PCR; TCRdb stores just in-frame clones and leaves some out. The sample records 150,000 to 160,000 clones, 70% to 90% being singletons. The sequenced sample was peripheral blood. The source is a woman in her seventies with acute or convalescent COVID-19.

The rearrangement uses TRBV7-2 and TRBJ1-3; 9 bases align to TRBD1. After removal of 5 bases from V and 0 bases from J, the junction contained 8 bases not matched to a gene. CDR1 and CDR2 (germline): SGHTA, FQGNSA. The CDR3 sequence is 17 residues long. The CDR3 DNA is TGTGCCAGCAGCCGGACAGGGGAAGCCTACTCTGGAAACACCATATATTTT. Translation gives CASSRTGEAYSGNTIYF.

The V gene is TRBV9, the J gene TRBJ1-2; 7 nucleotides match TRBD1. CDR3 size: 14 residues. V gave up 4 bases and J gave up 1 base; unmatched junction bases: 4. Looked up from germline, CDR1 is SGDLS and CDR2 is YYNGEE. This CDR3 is CASSPTGNNYGYTF. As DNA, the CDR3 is TGTGCCAGCAGCCCGACAGGGAATAACTATGGCTACACCTTC.

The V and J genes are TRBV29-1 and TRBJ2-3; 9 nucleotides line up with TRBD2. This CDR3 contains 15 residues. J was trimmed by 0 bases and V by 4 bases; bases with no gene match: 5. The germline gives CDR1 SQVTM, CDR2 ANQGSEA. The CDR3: CSVGWTSDSTDTQYF. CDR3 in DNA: TGCAGCGTTGGGTGGACTAGCGATAGCACAGATACGCAGTATTTT.

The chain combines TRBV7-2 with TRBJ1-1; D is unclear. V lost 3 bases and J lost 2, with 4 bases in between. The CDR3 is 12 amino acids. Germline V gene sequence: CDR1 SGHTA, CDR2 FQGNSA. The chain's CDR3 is CASSFRNTEAFF. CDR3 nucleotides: TGTGCCAGCAGCTTTAGAAACACTGAAGCTTTCTTT.

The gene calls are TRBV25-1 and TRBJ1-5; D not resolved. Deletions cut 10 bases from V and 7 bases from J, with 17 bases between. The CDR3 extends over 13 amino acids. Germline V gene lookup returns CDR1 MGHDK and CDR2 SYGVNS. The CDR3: CAIRWIGKQPQHF. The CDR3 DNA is TGTGCCATCAGGTGGATCGGGAAGCAGCCCCAGCATTTT.

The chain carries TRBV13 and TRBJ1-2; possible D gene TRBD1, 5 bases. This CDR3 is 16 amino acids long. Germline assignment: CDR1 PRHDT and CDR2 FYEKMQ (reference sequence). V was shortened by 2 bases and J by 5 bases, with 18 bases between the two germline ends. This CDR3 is CASSLKGPQGGYGYTF. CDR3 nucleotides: TGTGCCAGCAGCTTAAAGGGCCCCCAGGGAGGGTATGGCTACACCTTC. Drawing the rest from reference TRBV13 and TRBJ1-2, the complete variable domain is AAGVIQSPRHLIKEKRETATLKCYPIPRHDTVYWYQQGPGQDPQFLISFYEKMQSDKGSIPDRFSAQQFSDYHSELNMSSLELGDSALYFCASSLKGPQGGYGYTFGSGTRLTVV.